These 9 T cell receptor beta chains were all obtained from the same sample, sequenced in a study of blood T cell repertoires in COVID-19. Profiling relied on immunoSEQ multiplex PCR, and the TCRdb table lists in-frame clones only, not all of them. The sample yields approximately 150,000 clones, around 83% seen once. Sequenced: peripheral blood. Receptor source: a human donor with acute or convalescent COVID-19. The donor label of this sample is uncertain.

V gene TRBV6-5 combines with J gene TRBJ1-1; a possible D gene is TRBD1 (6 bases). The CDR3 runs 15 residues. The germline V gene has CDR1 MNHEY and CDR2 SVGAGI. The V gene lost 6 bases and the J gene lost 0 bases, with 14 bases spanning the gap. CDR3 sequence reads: CASRKGGRMNTEAFF. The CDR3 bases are TGTGCCAGCAGAAAGGGGGGGAGGATGAACACTGAAGCTTTCTTT.

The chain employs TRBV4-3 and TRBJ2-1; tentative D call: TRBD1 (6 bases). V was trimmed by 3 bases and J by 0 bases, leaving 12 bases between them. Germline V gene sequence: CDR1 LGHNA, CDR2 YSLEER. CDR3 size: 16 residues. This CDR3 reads CASSHEEGGSYNEQFF. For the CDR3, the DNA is TGCGCCAGCAGCCATGAAGAAGGGGGCTCCTACAATGAGCAGTTCTTC.

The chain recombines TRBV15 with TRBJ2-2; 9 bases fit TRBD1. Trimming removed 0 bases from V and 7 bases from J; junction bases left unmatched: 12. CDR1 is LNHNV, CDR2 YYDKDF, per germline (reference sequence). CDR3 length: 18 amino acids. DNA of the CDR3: TGTGCCACCAGCAGAGATCTGCCCGGGACAGGGTCGATCGGGGAGCTGTTTTTT. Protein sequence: CATSRDLPGTGSIGELFF.

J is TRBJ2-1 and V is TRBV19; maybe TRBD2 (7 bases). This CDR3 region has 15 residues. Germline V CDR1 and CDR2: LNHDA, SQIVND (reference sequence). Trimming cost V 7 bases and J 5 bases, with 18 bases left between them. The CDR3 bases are TGTGCCAGTAAAATGGGGGCTAGCGGCCACAATGAGCAGTTCTTC. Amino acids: CASKMGASGHNEQFF. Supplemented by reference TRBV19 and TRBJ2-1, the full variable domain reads DGGITQSPKYLFRKEGQNVTLSCEQNLNHDAMYWYRQDPGQGLRLIYYSQIVNDFQKGDIAEGYSVSREKKESFPLTVTSAQKNPTAFYLCASKMGASGHNEQFFGPGTRLTVL.

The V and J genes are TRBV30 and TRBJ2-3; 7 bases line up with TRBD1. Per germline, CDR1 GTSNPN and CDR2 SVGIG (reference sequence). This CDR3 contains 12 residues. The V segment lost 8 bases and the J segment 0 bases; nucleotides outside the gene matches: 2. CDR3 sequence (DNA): TGTGCCGGGGACAGAAGCACAGATACGCAGTATTTT. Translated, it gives CAGDRSTDTQYF.

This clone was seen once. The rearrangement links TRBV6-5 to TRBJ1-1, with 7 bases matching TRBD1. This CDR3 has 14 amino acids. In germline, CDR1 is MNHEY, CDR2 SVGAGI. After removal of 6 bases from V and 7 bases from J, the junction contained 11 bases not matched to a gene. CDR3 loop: CASSPGGTVGEAFF. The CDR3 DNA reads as TGTGCCAGCAGCCCAGGGGGGACGGTTGGTGAAGCTTTCTTT.

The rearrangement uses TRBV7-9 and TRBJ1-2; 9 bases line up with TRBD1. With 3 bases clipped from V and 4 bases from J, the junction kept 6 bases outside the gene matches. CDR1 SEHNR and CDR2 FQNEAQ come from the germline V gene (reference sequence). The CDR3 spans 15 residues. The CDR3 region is CASSFDGTGSYGYTF. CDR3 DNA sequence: TGTGCCAGCAGCTTTGATGGGACAGGGAGCTATGGCTACACCTTC.

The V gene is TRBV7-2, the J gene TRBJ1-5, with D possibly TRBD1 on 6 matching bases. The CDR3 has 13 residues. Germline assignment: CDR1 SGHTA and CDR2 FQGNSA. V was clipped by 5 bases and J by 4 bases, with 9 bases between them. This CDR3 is CASSEDRNQPQHF. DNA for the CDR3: TGTGCCAGCAGCGAGGACAGAAATCAGCCCCAGCATTTT.

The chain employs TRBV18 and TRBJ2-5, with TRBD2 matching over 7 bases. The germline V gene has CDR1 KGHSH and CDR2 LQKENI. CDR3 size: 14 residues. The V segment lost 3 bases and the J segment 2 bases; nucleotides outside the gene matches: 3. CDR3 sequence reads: CASSPPLAQETQYF. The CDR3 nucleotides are TGTGCCAGCTCACCCCCACTAGCGCAAGAGACCCAGTACTTC. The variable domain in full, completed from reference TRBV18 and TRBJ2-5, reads NAGVMQNPRHLVRRRGQEARLRCSPMKGHSHVYWYRQLPEEGLKFMVYLQKENIIDESGMPKERFSAEFPKEGPSILRIQQVVRGDSAAYFCASSPPLAQETQYFGPGTRLLVL.